This record looks at one TCR beta chain sequence and its context. V was pared by 7 bases and J by 5 bases, with 15 bases between. CDR3 length: 14 residues. Germline CDR1 MNHEY, CDR2 SVGAGI. The data were obtained in a study of blood T cell repertoires in COVID-19. Study-level background: Material from acute and convalescent COVID-19 was sourced from the United States, Italy and Spain.

TCRdb's copy holds only in-frame clones and misses some; the assay was immunoSEQ multiplex PCR. In the table there are under 400,000 clones, around 89% of which are singletons. V and J are TRBV6-5 and TRBJ1-5, with a weak D call TRBD1 (6 bases). This sequence originates from a young man with active or convalescent COVID-19. The sample consisted of peripheral blood. CDR3 sequence: CASILPGEDQPQHF. The CDR3 DNA reads as TGTGCCAGCATTCTCCCAGGGGAAGATCAGCCCCAGCATTTT.